The clone carrying this T cell receptor beta chain was seen repeatedly, ten times or more. The entry originates in a study of identical twins. TCRdb reprocessed the 5' RACE reads with MiXCR, giving one entry per CDR3 protein. The sample lists approximately 530,000 distinct CDR3 sequences; 20% to 25% were seen once. The CDR3 sequence is 17 residues long. Germline V gene sequence: CDR1 SGHTA, CDR2 FQGTGA. Trimming at V came to 1 base and at J to 6 bases, leaving 6 bases not matched to a gene. Another study also made use of these data, one on yellow fever vaccine responses in identical twins.

J is TRBJ2-1 and V is TRBV7-3; 13 bases align to TRBD2. The sample taken for sequencing was CD4+ T cells sorted from blood. This TCR came from a woman aged 18-30 years in good health. The chain's CDR3 is CASSLRGTSGISNEQFF. The CDR3 coding sequence is TGTGCCAGCAGCTTAAGGGGGACTAGCGGGATAAGCAATGAGCAGTTCTTC.